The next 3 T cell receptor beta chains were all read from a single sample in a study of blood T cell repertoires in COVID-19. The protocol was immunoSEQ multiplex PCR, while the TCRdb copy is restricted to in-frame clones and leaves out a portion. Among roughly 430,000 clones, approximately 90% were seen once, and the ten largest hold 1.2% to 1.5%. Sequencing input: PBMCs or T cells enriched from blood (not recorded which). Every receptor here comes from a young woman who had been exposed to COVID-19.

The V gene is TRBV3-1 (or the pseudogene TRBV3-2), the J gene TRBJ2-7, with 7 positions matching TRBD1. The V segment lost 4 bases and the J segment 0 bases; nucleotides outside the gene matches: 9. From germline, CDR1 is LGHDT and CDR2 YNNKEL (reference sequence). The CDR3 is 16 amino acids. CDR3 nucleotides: TGTGCCAGCAGCCGCACACGACAGGGCTCCTCCTACGAGCAGTACTTC. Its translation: CASSRTRQGSSYEQYF.

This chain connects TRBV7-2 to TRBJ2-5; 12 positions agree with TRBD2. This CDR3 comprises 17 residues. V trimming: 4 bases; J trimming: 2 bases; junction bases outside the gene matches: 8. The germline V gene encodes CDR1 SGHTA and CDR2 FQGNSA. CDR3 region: CASSSPPGTSGQETQYF. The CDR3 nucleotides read TGTGCCAGCAGCTCACCCCCCGGGACTAGCGGGCAAGAGACCCAGTACTTC. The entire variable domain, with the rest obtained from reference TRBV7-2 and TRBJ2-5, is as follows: GAGVSQSPSNKVTEKGKDVELRCDPISGHTALYWYRQSLGQGLEFLIYFQGNSAPDKSGLPSDRFSAERTGGSVSTLTIQRTQQEDSAVYLCASSSPPGTSGQETQYFGPGTRLLVL.

The CDR3 is CASSQQFPGRHYGYTF. The DNA of the CDR3 is TGTGCCAGCAGCCAACAGTTCCCGGGGAGGCACTATGGCTACACCTTC. The chain uses TRBV14 and TRBJ1-2; D is unresolved. There are 16 residues in the CDR3. The germline gives CDR1 SGHDN, CDR2 FVKESK. V was shortened by 2 bases and J by 3 bases, with 16 bases between the two germline ends. Looking up the rest from reference TRBV14 and TRBJ1-2 gives the full variable domain: EAGVTQFPSHSVIEKGQTVTLRCDPISGHDNLYWYRRVMGKEIKFLLHFVKESKQDESGMPNNRFLAERTGGTYSTLKVQPAELEDSGVYFCASSQQFPGRHYGYTFGSGTRLTVV.